The 21 T cell receptor beta chains below all came from one sample that was sequenced in a study of early T cells in non-severe SARS-CoV-2 infection. In TCRdb, the 5' RACE reads were re-called with MiXCR into one record per CDR3 protein. This table holds roughly 28,000 distinct CDR3 sequences, roughly 4% found once. Sequenced: whole blood. The receptors derive from an adult who was a healthcare worker with PCR-confirmed SARS-CoV-2 infection or an uninfected control (not recorded which).

The rearrangement links TRBV15 to TRBJ2-3; a possible D gene is TRBD2 (6 bases). CDR3 length: 15 amino acids. The ends were cut back, 8 bases at V and 0 bases at J, with 15 bases in the middle. Germline assignment: CDR1 LNHNV and CDR2 YYDKDF (reference sequence). The CDR3 DNA reads as TGTGCCACCCGTGGCGGGACGTCGAGCACAGATACGCAGTATTTT. This gives the protein CATRGGTSSTDTQYF.

This clonotype was picked up a small number of times. This rearrangement joins TRBV5-3 to TRBJ2-1; no clear D. TRBV5-3 is recorded as an ORF, its role being uncertain. Deletions cut 3 bases from V and 15 bases from J, with 22 bases between. The CDR3 runs to 14 residues. CDR3 nucleotide sequence: TGTGCCAGAAGCTCCAAACCCGAGGTCCGGACGGGGTTCTTC. Its translation is CARSSKPEVRTGFF.

By sample share, this clonotype is medium-sized (0.01 to 0.1%). This chain uses TRBV14 with TRBJ1-2, with a possible D match to TRBD1 (5 bases). Germline assignment: CDR1 SGHDN and CDR2 FVKESK. V was cut by 2 bases and J by 1 base, with 8 bases left in between. The length of the CDR3 is 14 residues. CDR3 protein: CASSQLTVNYGYTF. The CDR3 DNA reads as TGTGCCAGCAGCCAACTGACAGTTAACTATGGCTACACCTTC.

This clonotype was found a few times. The chain employs TRBV20-1 and TRBJ2-3, with unresolved D. Looked up from germline, CDR1 is DFQATT and CDR2 is SNEGSKA (reference sequence). The length of the CDR3 is 15 residues. Trimming removed 4 bases from V and 3 bases from J, with 17 bases in between. For the CDR3, the DNA is TGCAGTGCTACGTCCTCTGACCGGCTAACAGATACGCAGTATTTT. Protein sequence: CSATSSDRLTDTQYF.

This clonotype has at least ten counts. The chain employs TRBV29-1 and TRBJ2-5, with TRBD2 as a possible D gene (6 bases). V was shortened by 6 bases and J by 4 bases, with 18 bases between the two germline ends. Germline CDR1 and CDR2: SQVTM and ANQGSEA. The CDR3 sequence is 14 residues long. The CDR3 coding sequence is TGCAGCGTCCAAAACGGGGGTAGCGGAGAGACCCAGTACTTC. This encodes CSVQNGGSGETQYF. The entire variable domain, with the rest obtained from reference TRBV29-1 and TRBJ2-5, is as follows: SAVISQKPSRDICQRGTSLTIQCQVDSQVTMMFWYRQQPGQSLTLIATANQGSEATYESGFVIDKFPISRPNLTFSTLTVSNMSPEDSSIYLCSVQNGGSGETQYFGPGTRLLVL.

This clonotype came up many times. The rearrangement joins TRBV4-1 to TRBJ1-6, with a tentative D call TRBD1 (5 bases). This CDR3 has 15 amino acids. The ends were cut back, 6 bases at V and 7 bases at J, with 16 bases in the middle. Germline V gene data show CDR1 as MGHRA and CDR2 as YSYEKL. The CDR3 nucleotides are TGCGCCAGCAGACATCCGGGACGAGAGAATTCACCCCTCCACTTT. Encoded protein: CASRHPGRENSPLHF.

This clonotype came up many times. V gene TRBV27 combines with J gene TRBJ1-1, with TRBD1 matching over 7 bases. The V segment lost 6 bases and the J segment 6 bases; nucleotides outside the gene matches: 7. The CDR3 has 13 residues. From germline, CDR1 is MNHEY and CDR2 SMNVEV (reference sequence). The CDR3 protein is CASRMTGMAEAFF. CDR3 nucleotide sequence: TGTGCCAGCAGGATGACAGGGATGGCTGAAGCTTTCTTT.

In its sample, this clonotype was seen many times. This chain joins TRBV11-2 and TRBJ2-1, with TRBD2 as a possible D gene (6 bases). This CDR3 region has 15 residues. The V end was cut by 1 base, the J end by 1 base, with 8 bases between. Germline V gene data show CDR1 as SGHAT and CDR2 as FQNNGV. The chain's CDR3 is CASSLAGVSYNEQFF. The CDR3 DNA reads TGTGCCAGCAGCTTAGCGGGAGTTTCCTACAATGAGCAGTTCTTC.

This chain connects TRBV5-1 to TRBJ2-3, with 9 bases fitting TRBD2. V shed 2 bases and J 3 bases; nucleotides not matched to a gene: 4. CDR3 length equals 15 residues. Germline V gives CDR1 SGHRS, CDR2 YFSETQ. As DNA, the CDR3 is TGCGCCAGCAGCTTTCTAGCGGGGAGAACAGATACGCAGTATTTT. This sequence encodes CASSFLAGRTDTQYF.

This clonotype was observed at least ten times. The rearrangement joins TRBV29-1 to TRBJ2-3, with TRBD2 matching 8 bases. The CDR3 is made up of 16 amino acids. Germline CDR1 and CDR2: SQVTM and ANQGSEA. The V and J ends lost 0 bases and 9 bases, in that order; junction bases with no gene match: 14. CDR3 loop: CSVEDESGSKQATQYF. The CDR3 region has the DNA TGCAGCGTTGAAGATGAGAGCGGGAGTAAACAGGCGACGCAGTATTTT.

This clonotype was seen more than once but under ten times. The rearrangement joins TRBV2 to TRBJ2-1; 13 bases align to TRBD2. Trimming at V came to 7 bases and at J to 5 bases, leaving 2 bases not matched to a gene. Germline CDR1 SNHLY, CDR2 FYNNEI. The CDR3 extends over 14 amino acids. In nucleotides, the CDR3 is TGTGCCAGCATTGGGACTAGCGGGAACAATGAGCAGTTCTTC. Its translation: CASIGTSGNNEQFF.

By share, this clonotype ranks as medium-sized. The chain has TRBV29-1 and TRBJ2-1, with 9 bases matching TRBD1. CDR3 length equals 15 residues. Trimming cost V 3 bases and J 3 bases; bases outside gene matches: 6. The germline V gene has CDR1 SQVTM and CDR2 ANQGSEA. Written as DNA, the CDR3 is TGCAGCGTTGACAAGGGACAGGGCGACTACAATGAGCAGTTCTTC. Translated, it gives CSVDKGQGDYNEQFF.

In its sample, this clonotype was seen many times. This chain links TRBV11-2 with TRBJ2-6; either TRBD1 or TRBD2 may supply D (5 bases each). Trimming removed 5 bases at V and 0 bases at J, with 8 bases between. CDR1 is SGHAT and CDR2 is FQNNGV in the germline V gene. The CDR3 consists of 15 residues. The CDR3 region has the DNA TGTGCCAGCAGCCGTGGGGGCTCTGGGGCCAACGTCCTGACTTTC. This codes for CASSRGGSGANVLTF.

This clonotype was counted ten times or more. This chain joins TRBV28 and TRBJ2-3; D is ambiguous. The germline V gene has CDR1 MDHEN and CDR2 SYDVKM. Trimming stripped 5 bases from V and 6 bases from J, with 9 bases between. This CDR3 comprises 12 residues. CDR3 in DNA: TGTGCCAGCAGTAGGAACGTTGATACGCAGTATTTT. It translates to CASSRNVDTQYF.

This clonotype has more than one count but fewer than ten. The genes are TRBV18 and TRBJ1-1; D gene ambiguous. Germline V gene sequence: CDR1 KGHSH, CDR2 LQKENI. V lost 1 base and J 0 bases, leaving 12 bases between the germline ends. The CDR3 covers 16 residues. This CDR3 reads CASSPQSSPLNTEAFF. The CDR3 coding sequence is TGTGCCAGCTCACCACAGAGCTCCCCATTGAACACTGAAGCTTTCTTT.

In this sample, this clonotype turned up many times. The chain carries TRBV28 and TRBJ2-7; D not certain. Germline loops: CDR1 MDHEN, CDR2 SYDVKM. The germline V and J ends were trimmed by 6 bases and 3 bases, with 6 bases remaining between them. The CDR3 length is 11 residues. The CDR3 loop is CASSKNYEQYF. The CDR3 bases are TGTGCCAGCAGCAAAAACTACGAGCAGTACTTC.

This clonotype was recorded many times. The chain links TRBV5-1 to TRBJ2-7; no reliable D call. V lost 0 bases and J 2 bases, leaving 12 bases between the germline ends. This CDR3 contains 15 residues. Per the germline V gene, CDR1 is SGHRS and CDR2 is YFSETQ. CDR3 bases: TGCGCCAGCAGCTTGGCGGGCAGAAACCCCTACGAGCAGTACTTC. Encoded protein: CASSLAGRNPYEQYF.

There are many counts of this clonotype. V usage is TRBV4-1 and J usage is TRBJ1-5; TRBD1 matches at 8 bases. V lost 3 bases and J lost 1; bases outside the gene matches: 5. CDR3 length equals 16 residues. In germline, CDR1 is MGHRA, CDR2 YSYEKL. The CDR3 DNA is TGCGCCAGCAGCCACGGACAGGGAGAAAGCAATCAGCCCCAGCATTTT. This encodes CASSHGQGESNQPQHF.

This clonotype was counted ten times or more. The chain has TRBV10-1 and TRBJ2-5; D not resolved. Per germline, CDR1 WNHNN and CDR2 SYGVQD (reference sequence). The CDR3 consists of 11 residues. The V and J ends lost 2 bases and 5 bases respectively, with 3 bases between them. The CDR3 DNA is TGCGCCAGCAGTGAGGGCGAGACCCAGTACTTC. Its translation is CASSEGETQYF.

This clonotype was seen ten or more times. The genes are TRBV3-1 and TRBJ1-1, with D hard to call. Germline V gene lookup returns CDR1 LGHDT and CDR2 YNNKEL (reference sequence). V shed 2 bases and J shed 1 base, with 8 bases lying between them. This CDR3 has 14 amino acids. Here the CDR3 DNA reads TGTGCCAGCAGCCAAAGGAGGCAGAACACTGAAGCTTTCTTT. It encodes CASSQRRQNTEAFF.

This clonotype was observed at least ten times. The CDR3 coding sequence is TGTGCCAGCAGCTTTCGGGGGGCGAACACCGGGGAGCTGTTTTTT. It encodes CASSFRGANTGELFF. The rearrangement uses TRBV7-6 and TRBJ2-2; 7 positions agree with TRBD2. The junction had 1 base not matched to a gene; V was cut back by 3 bases and J by 0 bases. Germline V lookup: CDR1 SGHVS, CDR2 FNYEAQ. The CDR3 totals 15 residues.